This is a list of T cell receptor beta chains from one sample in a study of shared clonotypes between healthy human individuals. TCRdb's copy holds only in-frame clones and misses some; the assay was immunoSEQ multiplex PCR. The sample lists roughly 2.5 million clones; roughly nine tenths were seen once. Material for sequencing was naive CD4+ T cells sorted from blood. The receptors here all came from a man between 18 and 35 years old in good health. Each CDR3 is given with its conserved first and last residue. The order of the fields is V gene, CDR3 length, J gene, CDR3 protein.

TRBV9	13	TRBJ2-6	CASIRPGANVLTF
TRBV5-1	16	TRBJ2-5	CASSLTSGTVRETQYF
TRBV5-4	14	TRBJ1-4	CASSLEAQNEKLFF
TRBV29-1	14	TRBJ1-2	CSVVGQGTNYGYTF
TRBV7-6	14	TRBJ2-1	CATLPTTSSVEQFF
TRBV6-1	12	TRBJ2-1	CASSSTYNEQFF
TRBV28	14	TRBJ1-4	CASKEGRRNEKLFF
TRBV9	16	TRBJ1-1	CASSVGFGAGRTEAFF
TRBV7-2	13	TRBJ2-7	CASSLIMRREQYF
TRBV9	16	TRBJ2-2	CASSVVVFANTGELFF
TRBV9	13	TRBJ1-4	CASSTGINEKLFF
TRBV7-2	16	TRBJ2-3	CASSLVSGTSTDTQYF
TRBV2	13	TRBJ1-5	CASNGGPNQPQHF
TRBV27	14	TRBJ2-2	CASSRTTLTGELFF
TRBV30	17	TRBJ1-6	CAWRGRQLSSYNSPLHF
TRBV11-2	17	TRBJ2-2	CASSFLAGGPGTGELFF
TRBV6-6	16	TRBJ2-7	CASRYSQDRVVYEQYF
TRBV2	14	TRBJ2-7	CASSESDYSYEQYF
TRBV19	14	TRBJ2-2	CASSIRENTGELFF
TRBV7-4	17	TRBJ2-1	CASSLAGVRTSLHEQFF
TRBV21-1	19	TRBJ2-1	CASSKRGGKPDRGTNEQFF
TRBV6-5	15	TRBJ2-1	CASSWSGRGDNEQFF
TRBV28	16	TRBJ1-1	CASPPEGVGFYTEAFF
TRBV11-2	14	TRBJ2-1	CASSEGGSYNEQFF
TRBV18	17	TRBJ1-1	CASSPLLLQGSYTEAFF
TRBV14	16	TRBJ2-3	CASSQDIRVSTDTQYF
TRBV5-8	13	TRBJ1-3	CASSFGEVDTIYF
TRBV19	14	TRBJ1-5	CASSPGQGNQPQHF
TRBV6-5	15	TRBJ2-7	CASSYRAGGAYEQYF
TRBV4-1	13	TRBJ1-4	CASSQGAAEKLFF
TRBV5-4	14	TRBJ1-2	CASSLDQGTNGYTF
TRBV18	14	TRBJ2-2	CASSRQGGTGELFF
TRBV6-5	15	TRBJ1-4	CASSWGPPTNEKLFF
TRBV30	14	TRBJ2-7	CAWSVVQGNYEQYF
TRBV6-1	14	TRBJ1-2	CASSKNPGESGYTF
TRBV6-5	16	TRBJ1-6	CASSYGRAGTNSPLHF